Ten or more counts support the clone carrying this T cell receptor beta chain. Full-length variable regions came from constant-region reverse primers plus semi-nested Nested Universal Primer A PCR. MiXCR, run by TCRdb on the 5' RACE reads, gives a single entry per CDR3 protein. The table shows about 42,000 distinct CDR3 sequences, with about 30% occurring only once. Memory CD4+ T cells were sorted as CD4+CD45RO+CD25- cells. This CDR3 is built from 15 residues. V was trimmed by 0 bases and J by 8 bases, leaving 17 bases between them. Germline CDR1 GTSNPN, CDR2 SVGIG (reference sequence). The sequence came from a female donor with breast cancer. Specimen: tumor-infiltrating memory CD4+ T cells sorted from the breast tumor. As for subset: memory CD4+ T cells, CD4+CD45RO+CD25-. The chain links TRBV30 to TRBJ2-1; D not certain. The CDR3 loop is CAWSVLTIRHDEQFF. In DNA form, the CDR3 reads TGTGCCTGGAGTGTACTTACAATCAGGCACGATGAGCAGTTCTTC.